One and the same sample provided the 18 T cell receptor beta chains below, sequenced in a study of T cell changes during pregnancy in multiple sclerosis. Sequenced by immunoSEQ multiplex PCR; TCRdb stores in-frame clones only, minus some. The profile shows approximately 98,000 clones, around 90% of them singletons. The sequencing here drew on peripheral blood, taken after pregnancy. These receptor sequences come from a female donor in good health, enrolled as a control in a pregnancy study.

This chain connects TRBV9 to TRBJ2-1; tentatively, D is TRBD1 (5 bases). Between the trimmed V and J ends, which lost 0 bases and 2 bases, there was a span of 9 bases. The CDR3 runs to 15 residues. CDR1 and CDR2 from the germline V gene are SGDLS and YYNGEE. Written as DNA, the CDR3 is TGTGCCAGCAGCGTAGGGCTAGGGGCCTACAATGAGCAGTTCTTC. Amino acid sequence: CASSVGLGAYNEQFF. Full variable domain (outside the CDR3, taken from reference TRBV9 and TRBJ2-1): DSGVTQTPKHLITATGQRVTLRCSPRSGDLSVYWYQQSLDQGLQFLIQYYNGEERAKGNILERFSAQQFPDLHSELNLSSLELGDSALYFCASSVGLGAYNEQFFGPGTRLTVL.

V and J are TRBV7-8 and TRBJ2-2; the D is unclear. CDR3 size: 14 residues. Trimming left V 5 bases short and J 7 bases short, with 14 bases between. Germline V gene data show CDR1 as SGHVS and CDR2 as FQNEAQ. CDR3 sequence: CASSRRESGGELFF. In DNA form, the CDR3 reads TGTGCCAGCAGCCGAAGAGAGTCCGGCGGGGAGCTGTTTTTT. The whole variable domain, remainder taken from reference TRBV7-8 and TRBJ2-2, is GAGVSQSPRYKVAKRGQDVALRCDPISGHVSLFWYQQALGQGPEFLTYFQNEAQLDKSGLPSDRFFAERPEGSVSTLKIQRTQQEDSAVYLCASSRRESGGELFFGEGSRLTVL.

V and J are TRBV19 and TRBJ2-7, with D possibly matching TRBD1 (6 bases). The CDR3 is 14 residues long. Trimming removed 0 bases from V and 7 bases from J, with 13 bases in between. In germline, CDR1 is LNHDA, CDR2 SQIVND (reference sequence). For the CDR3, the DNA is TGTGCCAGTAGTATAGATCCAACCGACAGGGAGCAGTACTTC. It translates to CASSIDPTDREQYF.

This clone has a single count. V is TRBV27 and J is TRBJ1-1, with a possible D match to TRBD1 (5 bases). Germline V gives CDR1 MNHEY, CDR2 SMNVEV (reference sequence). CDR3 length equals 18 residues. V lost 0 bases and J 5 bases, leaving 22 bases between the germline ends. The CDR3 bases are TGTGCCAGCAGTTTATCCGGTGTCGCAGGGTTTATAGTTACTGAAGCTTTCTTT. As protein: CASSLSGVAGFIVTEAFF.

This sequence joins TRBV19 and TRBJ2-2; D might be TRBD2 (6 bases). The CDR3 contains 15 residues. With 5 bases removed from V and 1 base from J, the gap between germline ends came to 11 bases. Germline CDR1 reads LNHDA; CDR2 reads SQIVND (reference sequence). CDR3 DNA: TGTGCCAGTAGTTCGGAGGGACTGAACACCGGGGAGCTGTTTTTT. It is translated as CASSSEGLNTGELFF. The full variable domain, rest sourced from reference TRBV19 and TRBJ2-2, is DGGITQSPKYLFRKEGQNVTLSCEQNLNHDAMYWYRQDPGQGLRLIYYSQIVNDFQKGDIAEGYSVSREKKESFPLTVTSAQKNPTAFYLCASSSEGLNTGELFFGEGSRLTVL.

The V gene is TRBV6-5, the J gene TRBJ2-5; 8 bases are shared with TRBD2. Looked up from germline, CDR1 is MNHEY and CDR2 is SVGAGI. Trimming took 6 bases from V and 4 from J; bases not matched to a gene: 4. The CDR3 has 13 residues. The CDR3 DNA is TGTGCCAGCAGACGGGAGGGCCCAGAGACCCAGTACTTC. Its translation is CASRREGPETQYF.

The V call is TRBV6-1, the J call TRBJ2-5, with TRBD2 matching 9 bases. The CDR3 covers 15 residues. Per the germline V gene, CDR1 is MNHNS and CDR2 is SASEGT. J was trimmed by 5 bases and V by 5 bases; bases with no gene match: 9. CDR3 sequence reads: CASSSPGLAKETQYF. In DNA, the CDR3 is TGTGCCAGCAGTTCACCGGGACTAGCAAAGGAGACCCAGTACTTC.

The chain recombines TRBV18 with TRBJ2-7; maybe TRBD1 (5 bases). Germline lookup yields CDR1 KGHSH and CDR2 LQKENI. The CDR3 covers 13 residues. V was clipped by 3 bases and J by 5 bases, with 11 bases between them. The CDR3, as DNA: TGTGCCAGCTCACCGAAACAGGCAGACGAGCAGTACTTC. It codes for CASSPKQADEQYF.

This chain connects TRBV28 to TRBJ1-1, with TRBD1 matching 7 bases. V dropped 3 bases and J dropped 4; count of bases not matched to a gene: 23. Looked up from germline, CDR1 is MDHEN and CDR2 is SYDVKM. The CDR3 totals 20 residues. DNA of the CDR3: TGTGCCAGCAGTTTTGTATCCCCGACAGGGCGAGATAGTTGGGGCACTGAAGCTTTCTTT. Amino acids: CASSFVSPTGRDSWGTEAFF.

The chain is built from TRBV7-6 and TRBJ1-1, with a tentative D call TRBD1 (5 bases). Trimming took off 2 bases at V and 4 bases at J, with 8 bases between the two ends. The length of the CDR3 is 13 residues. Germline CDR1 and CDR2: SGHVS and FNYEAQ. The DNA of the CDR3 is TGTGCCAGCAGCTTATCGGGGGGCACTGAAGCTTTCTTT. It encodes CASSLSGGTEAFF. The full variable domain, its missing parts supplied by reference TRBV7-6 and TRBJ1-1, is GAGVSQSPRYKVTKRGQDVALRCDPISGHVSLYWYRQALGQGPEFLTYFNYEAQQDKSGLPNDRFSAERPEGSISTLTIQRTEQRDSAMYRCASSLSGGTEAFFGQGTRLTVV.

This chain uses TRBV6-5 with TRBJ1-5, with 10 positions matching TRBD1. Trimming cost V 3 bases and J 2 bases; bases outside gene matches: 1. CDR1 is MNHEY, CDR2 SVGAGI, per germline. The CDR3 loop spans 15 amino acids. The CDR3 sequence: CASSYGTGGNQPQHF. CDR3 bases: TGTGCCAGCAGTTATGGGACAGGGGGCAATCAGCCCCAGCATTTT.

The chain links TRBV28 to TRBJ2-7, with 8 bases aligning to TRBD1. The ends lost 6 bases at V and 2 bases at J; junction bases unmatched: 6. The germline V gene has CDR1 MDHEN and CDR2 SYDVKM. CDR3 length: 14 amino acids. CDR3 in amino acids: CASRKDRAPYEQYF. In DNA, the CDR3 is TGTGCCAGCAGGAAGGACAGGGCGCCCTACGAGCAGTACTTC.

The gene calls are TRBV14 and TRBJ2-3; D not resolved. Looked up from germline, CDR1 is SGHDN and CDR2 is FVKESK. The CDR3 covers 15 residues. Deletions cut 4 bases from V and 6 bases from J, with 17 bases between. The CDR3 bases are TGTGCCAGCAGCCTCGAGGAGCTGACTGGGGATACGCAGTATTTT. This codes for CASSLEELTGDTQYF.

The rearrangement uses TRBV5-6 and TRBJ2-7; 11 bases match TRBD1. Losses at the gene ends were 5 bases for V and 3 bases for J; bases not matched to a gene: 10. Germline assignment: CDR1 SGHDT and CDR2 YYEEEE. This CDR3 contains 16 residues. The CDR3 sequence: CASSPYGTGGIYEQYF. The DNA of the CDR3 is TGTGCCAGCAGTCCCTATGGGACAGGGGGGATCTACGAGCAGTACTTC.

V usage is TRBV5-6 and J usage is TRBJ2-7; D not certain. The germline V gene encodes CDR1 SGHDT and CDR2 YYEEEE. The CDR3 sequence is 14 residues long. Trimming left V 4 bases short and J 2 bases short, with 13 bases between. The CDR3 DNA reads TGTGCCAGCAGCCCTCCCTTGTCGGCCTACGAGCAGTACTTC. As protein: CASSPPLSAYEQYF.

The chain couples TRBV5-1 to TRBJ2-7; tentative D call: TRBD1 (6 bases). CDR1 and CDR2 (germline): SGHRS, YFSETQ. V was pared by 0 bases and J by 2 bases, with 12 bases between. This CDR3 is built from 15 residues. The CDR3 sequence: CASSLGQGSPYEQYF. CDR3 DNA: TGCGCCAGCAGCTTGGGCCAGGGGTCACCCTACGAGCAGTACTTC.

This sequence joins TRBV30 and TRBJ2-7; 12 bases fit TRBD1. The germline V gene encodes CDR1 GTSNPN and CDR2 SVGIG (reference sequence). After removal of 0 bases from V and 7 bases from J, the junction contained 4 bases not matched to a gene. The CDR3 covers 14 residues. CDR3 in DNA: TGTGCCTGGAGTGTGGGACAGGGGGCGGATGAGCAGTACTTC. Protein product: CAWSVGQGADEQYF.

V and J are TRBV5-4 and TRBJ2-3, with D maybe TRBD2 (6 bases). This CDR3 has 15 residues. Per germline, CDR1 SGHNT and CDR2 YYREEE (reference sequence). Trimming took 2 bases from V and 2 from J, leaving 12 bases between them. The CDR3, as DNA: TGTGCCAGCAGCTTTGGAGGGGCCCCCACAGATACGCAGTATTTT. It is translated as CASSFGGAPTDTQYF.